This entry features one T cell receptor beta chain sequence. Its antigen is unidentified. The data were taken from a study of T cells in Graves' hyperthyroidism and ophthalmopathy. Study-wide findings and caveats: The blood repertoire included most of the expanded thyroid clonotypes above 0.001. Ophthalmopathy was model-predicted a median approximately 6.9 months pre-onset.

Pregnant or lactating patients were excluded, as were those with uncontrolled infection or other autoimmune disease. CDR1 and CDR2 (germline): SQVTM, ANQGSEA. CDR3 length: 10 amino acids. The V end lost 8 bases, the J end lost 8 bases, and 12 bases lay between the germline ends. RNA transcripts yielded amplified TCR beta CDR3 regions. HTBI primers were employed in a first-round RT-PCR of the TCR CDR3. Each CDR3 protein is one row after TCRdb ran MiXCR on the multiplex PCR reads. The table records about 570,000 distinct CDR3 sequences, 46% of them present only once. This sequence originates from an adult woman with Graves' disease, either hyperthyroidism or ophthalmopathy (not recorded which). The sequencing input was peripheral blood or thyroid tissue (not recorded which). This chain joins TRBV29-1 and TRBJ1-2; TRBD1 is a possible D gene (5 bases). This CDR3 reads CSSAGRGYTF. CDR3 DNA: TGCAGCTCCGCAGGGAGAGGCTACACCTTC.